This T cell receptor (beta chain) was recovered during a study of regulatory dendritic cells for organ transplantation (dated by TCRdb to 2016 to 2017). As for the study more broadly: TCRbeta repertoires were sequenced from sorted naive and memory CD4+ and CD8+ T cells before and after allostimulation with regulatory or mature dendritic cells. The paper's findings and limits, for the study overall: Highly diverse repertoires were observed in naive CD4+ and CD8+ T cells, whereas lower diversity was observed in memory cells, and the most oligoclonal repertoires were found in memory CD8+ cells. Of the resting subsets, the one holding the most alloreactive TCR clonotypes was memory CD8+ T cells. Only two subjects were sequenced, and the authors noted considerable between-individual heterogeneity in the alloreactive memory CD8+ T cell pool. In both subjects, allostimulation led to expansion of memory CD8+ clones, though the expansion induced by regulatory dendritic cells appeared to be more limited than that induced by mature dendritic cells.

Turning to this clone: What this receptor recognizes is not known. Base qualities are not provided; no much larger clone lies one nucleotide away.

FACS was used to sort CD4+ or CD8+ cells into naive T cells, defined as CD45RA+, and memory T cells, defined as CD45RO+. The T cells used for TCR sequencing were obtained from a couple of healthy control subjects. Unstimulated sorted T cell subsets were used as baseline controls for the mixed lymphocyte reactions. Genomic DNA was extracted with the Qiagen DNeasy Blood & Tissue Kit. Multiplexed two-step PCR with Vbeta-specific forward primers and Jbeta-specific reverse primers was used to amplify TCRbeta CDR3 regions. Through the immunoSEQ service, TCRbeta libraries were sequenced on an Illumina instrument. Turning to the authors' computational methods: V, D and J genes were assigned using IMGT annotation, and counts were corrected for multiplex PCR bias using synthetic CDR3 analogues. Repertoire clonality was computed in the immunoSEQ Analyzer as one minus normalized Shannon entropy. Fisher's exact test with Benjamini-Hochberg false discovery rate control was used to define clonal expansion, with two-tailed P<0.01. This immuneACCESS table, as held by TCRdb, lists in-frame sequences with V and J called but not all clones. Of the missing ones, under half trace to an unresolved V gene in checked studies; the others have no known cause. Clone size and V and J calls were adopted from that table, with D and trimming inferred from the DNA. The table for this sample lists around 29,000 clones; under 90% of them were counted only once. Together, the top ten hold over 0.35% of the sample.

The CDR3 goes from the cysteine to the phenylalanine over 14 residues. This entry keeps only the CDR3 DNA: 42 bases, framed from base 1. V has 9 bases trimmed and J has 4 bases trimmed; junction bases matching no gene number 8. As encoded in the germline V gene, CDR1 is LGHNT while CDR2 is FRNRAP. The chain links TRBV12-5 with TRBJ1-4; 7 junctional bases match TRBD1. The receptor was isolated from a human donor in good health. The sample comprised naive CD8+ T cells from blood. The cell subset or site label on this specimen signifies: CD45RA+ naive T cells. The CDR3 protein: CASWRGQLNEKLFF. Here is the DNA: TGTGCTAGCTGGAGGGGGCAGCTTAATGAAAAACTGTTTTTT.